One sample yielded the 15 T cell receptor beta chains listed below, sequenced in a study of chemoradiotherapy in HPV16-positive cancers. Libraries were prepared by immunoSEQ multiplex PCR; TCRdb keeps only in-frame clonotypes and omits some of them. The sample holds over a thousand clones, about 89% seen once. The sequencing used tumor tissue, collected from a patient who underwent chemoradiotherapy. Source of these receptors: a human donor with HPV-associated anogenital cancer.

This sequence joins TRBV25-1 and TRBJ1-1, with a possible D match to TRBD1 (6 bases). Trimming cost V 3 bases and J 4 bases, with 21 bases left between them. Germline values: CDR1 MGHDK, CDR2 SYGVNS. The CDR3 has 17 residues. The CDR3 region is CASSEGRGREGSTEAFF. For the CDR3, the DNA is TGTGCCAGCAGTGAGGGGCGGGGGCGCGAAGGTAGCACTGAAGCTTTCTTT. Full variable domain (missing parts from reference TRBV25-1 and TRBJ1-1): EADIYQTPRYLVIGTGKKITLECSQTMGHDKMYWYQQDPGMELHLIHYSYGVNSTEKGDLSSESTVSRIRTEHFPLTLESARPSHTSQYLCASSEGRGREGSTEAFFGQGTRLTVV.

This clone was seen just once. The chain links TRBV10-3 to TRBJ1-2; D ambiguous. This CDR3 region has 15 residues. In germline, CDR1 is ENHRY, CDR2 SYGVKD. Trimming left V 0 bases short and J 2 bases short, with 10 bases between. CDR3: CAISESGSPNYGYTF. CDR3 sequence (DNA): TGTGCCATCAGTGAGTCCGGGAGTCCAAACTATGGCTACACCTTC.

The rearrangement links TRBV2 to TRBJ1-2; 7 bases map to TRBD1. The CDR3 is 15 residues long. Germline assignment: CDR1 SNHLY and CDR2 FYNNEI. Unmatched junction bases numbered 5, after V lost 1 base and J lost 3 bases. The CDR3 is CASSEGAGGYYGYTF. The CDR3 DNA sequence: TGTGCCAGCAGTGAAGGGGCAGGGGGTTACTATGGCTACACCTTC. Using reference TRBV2 and TRBJ1-2 for the parts outside the CDR3, the full variable domain is EPEVTQTPSHQVTQMGQEVILRCVPISNHLYFYWYRQILGQKVEFLVSFYNNEISEKSEIFDDQFSVERPDGSNFTLKIRSTKLEDSAMYFCASSEGAGGYYGYTFGSGTRLTVV.

The V and J genes are TRBV2 and TRBJ1-2; D is possibly TRBD1 (6 bases). Germline lookup yields CDR1 SNHLY and CDR2 FYNNEI. CDR3 length equals 17 residues. Trimming took off 4 bases at V and 0 bases at J, with 18 bases between the two ends. CDR3: CASSAGWTVPSNYGYTF. The CDR3 nucleotides read TGTGCCAGCAGTGCGGGCTGGACAGTTCCCTCTAACTATGGCTACACCTTC.

CDR3 nucleotide sequence: TGTGCCAGCCGCGGACTCAGAAATCAGCCCCAGCATTTT. Translated, it gives CASRGLRNQPQHF. The chain links TRBV6-5 to TRBJ1-5; no definite D call. V shed 8 bases and J shed 4 bases, with 12 bases lying between them. The CDR3 length is 13 residues. Germline lookup yields CDR1 MNHEY and CDR2 SVGAGI.

The gene calls are TRBV28 and TRBJ2-7, with 9 bases that match TRBD2. The J segment lost 4 bases and the V segment lost 6 bases, leaving 13 bases of the junction unmatched. The CDR3 length is 16 residues. CDR1 and CDR2 (germline): MDHEN, SYDVKM. CDR3 sequence: CASRDVGSGGNYEQYF. CDR3 in DNA: TGTGCCAGCAGGGACGTCGGGAGCGGGGGGAATTACGAGCAGTACTTC.

This chain uses TRBV7-2 with TRBJ1-3; a possible D gene is TRBD1 (5 bases). In germline, CDR1 is SGHTA, CDR2 FQGNSA. This CDR3 region has 15 residues. V gave up 3 bases and J gave up 4 bases, with 13 bases separating them. CDR3 DNA sequence: TGTGCCAGCAGCTTCGGGACGGCTTCCGGAAACACCATATATTTT. Protein sequence: CASSFGTASGNTIYF.

V is TRBV2 and J is TRBJ2-1; 8 bases line up with TRBD1. This CDR3 is built from 11 residues. The V gene end was trimmed by 8 bases and the J gene end by 8 bases; junction bases not matched to a gene: 2. Germline CDR1 SNHLY, CDR2 FYNNEI. CDR3 sequence: CASRQGYEQFF. CDR3 nucleotides: TGTGCCAGCCGACAGGGGTATGAGCAGTTCTTC.

The chain has TRBV4-1 and TRBJ2-1, with 8 bases that match TRBD1. The CDR3 totals 15 residues. Trimming removed 4 bases from V and 6 bases from J; junction bases left unmatched: 8. CDR1 MGHRA and CDR2 YSYEKL come from the germline V gene. CDR3 nucleotide sequence: TGCGCCAGCAGCCGTGGACAGGGAGGAACCAATGAGCAGTTCTTC. It yields the protein CASSRGQGGTNEQFF.

The CDR3 sequence: CASSPGDRAGTGELFF. The CDR3, as DNA: TGTGCCAGCAGCCCCGGGGACAGGGCGGGGACCGGGGAGCTGTTTTTT. The V call is TRBV9, the J call TRBJ2-2; 9 bases fit TRBD1. The CDR3 is 16 residues long. Germline lookup yields CDR1 SGDLS and CDR2 YYNGEE. Trimming took 4 bases from V and 5 from J; bases not matched to a gene: 9.

This chain uses TRBV4-2 with TRBJ1-1; no definite D call. V gave up 4 bases and J gave up 0 bases, with 12 bases separating them. CDR3 size: 15 residues. Germline values: CDR1 LGHNA, CDR2 YNFKEQ. The CDR3, as DNA: TGTGCCAGCAGCCCCAAGGAGTGGATGAACACTGAAGCTTTCTTT. This codes for CASSPKEWMNTEAFF.

This rearrangement joins TRBV5-4 to TRBJ1-2; possibly TRBD1 for D (6 bases). Trimming pared 1 base from V and 8 bases from J, leaving 15 bases between. The CDR3 is 14 amino acids. Germline V gene data show CDR1 as SGHNT and CDR2 as YYREEE (reference sequence). The CDR3 reads CASSLPDREGGYTF. For the CDR3, the DNA is TGTGCCAGCAGCTTGCCGGACAGAGAGGGGGGCTACACCTTC. Drawing the rest from reference TRBV5-4 and TRBJ1-2, the complete variable domain is ETGVTQSPTHLIKTRGQQVTLRCSSQSGHNTVSWYQQALGQGPQFIFQYYREEENGRGNFPPRFSGLQFPNYSSELNVNALELDDSALYLCASSLPDREGGYTFGSGTRLTVV.

This chain joins TRBV7-2 and TRBJ2-1; a weak D match, TRBD2 (5 bases). The germline V gene encodes CDR1 SGHTA and CDR2 FQGNSA. This CDR3 has 12 amino acids. V was pared by 7 bases and J by 2 bases, with 6 bases between. The CDR3, as DNA: TGTGCCAGCAAGGAGGCCTACAATGAGCAGTTCTTC. Its translation is CASKEAYNEQFF.

V and J are TRBV7-9 and TRBJ2-7; tentative D call: TRBD1 (5 bases). Germline V CDR1 and CDR2: SEHNR, FQNEAQ (reference sequence). V was pared by 0 bases and J by 3 bases, with 12 bases between. CDR3 length equals 15 residues. The CDR3 coding sequence is TGTGCCAGCAGCTTAGCGCAGGGCAGCTACTACGAGCAGTACTTC. Translation gives CASSLAQGSYYEQYF.

The chain combines TRBV27 with TRBJ1-2, with TRBD1 as a possible D gene (6 bases). CDR1 and CDR2 from the germline V gene are MNHEY and SMNVEV (reference sequence). The V and J ends lost 6 bases and 5 bases respectively, with 16 bases between them. This CDR3 is built from 14 residues. CDR3: CASSLREGEYGYTF. The CDR3 nucleotides read TGTGCCAGCAGCCTCCGGGAGGGGGAATATGGCTACACCTTC.